This T cell receptor (beta chain) came from a study of early T cells in non-severe SARS-CoV-2 infection. Study-level background: The authors sequenced bulk RNA from unsorted whole blood, leaving chains unpaired.

Broader study findings: Clonotype matching in VDJdb favored anti-spike CD8 responses and did not capture private and CD4 specificities.

Individual cDNA molecules were tagged with unique molecular identifiers, the study reported. TCRdb ran MiXCR on the 5' RACE reads and lists one entry per CDR3 protein. This sample has 60,000 to 75,000 distinct CDR3 sequences; 12% occur once, and the top ten carry approximately 6.4%. V dropped 1 base and J dropped 3 bases, with 19 bases sitting between them. There are 17 residues in the CDR3. Germline V gene sequence: CDR1 SGHVS, CDR2 FQNEAQ. This clonotype was picked up a small number of times. Its antigen is currently unknown. Sequencing was carried out using whole blood. This TCR derives from an adult who was a healthcare worker with PCR-confirmed SARS-CoV-2 infection or an uninfected control (not recorded which). V and J are TRBV7-8 and TRBJ2-7; either TRBD1 or TRBD2 may fit D (5 bases each). The CDR3 region has the DNA TGTGCCAGCAGCTTAGATCGGGGCGCGGCGGGTTTCTACGAGCAGTACTTC. Residues: CASSLDRGAAGFYEQYF.